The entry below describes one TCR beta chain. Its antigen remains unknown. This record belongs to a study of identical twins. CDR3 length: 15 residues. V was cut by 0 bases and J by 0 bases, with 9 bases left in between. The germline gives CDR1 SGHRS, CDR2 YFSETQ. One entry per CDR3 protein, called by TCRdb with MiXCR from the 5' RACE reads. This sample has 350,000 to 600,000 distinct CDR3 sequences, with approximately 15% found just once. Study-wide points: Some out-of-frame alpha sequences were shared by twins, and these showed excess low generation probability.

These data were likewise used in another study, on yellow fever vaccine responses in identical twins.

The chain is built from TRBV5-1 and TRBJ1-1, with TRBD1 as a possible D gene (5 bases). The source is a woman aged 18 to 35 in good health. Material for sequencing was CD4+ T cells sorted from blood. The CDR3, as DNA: TGCGCCAGCAGCTTGGGGGCCAGGGTGAACACTGAAGCTTTCTTT. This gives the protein CASSLGARVNTEAFF. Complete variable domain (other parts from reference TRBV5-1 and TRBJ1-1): KAGVTQTPRYLIKTRGQQVTLSCSPISGHRSVSWYQQTPGQGLQFLFEYFSETQRNKGNFPGRFSGRQFSNSRSEMNVSTLELGDSALYLCASSLGARVNTEAFFGQGTRLTVV.